This TCR beta chain was found in a study of T cells in Graves' hyperthyroidism and ophthalmopathy. Study conclusions and caveats: By a 13 V-J model, ophthalmopathy was set apart from stable hyperthyroidism. Blood also held most thyroid clonotypes expanded beyond 0.001.

It was RNA transcripts that yielded the amplified TCR beta CDR3 regions. A set of HTBI primers served as the primers for a first-round RT-PCR of the TCR CDR3. TCRdb reprocessed the multiplex PCR reads with MiXCR, giving one entry per CDR3 protein. The table records approximately 710,000 distinct CDR3 sequences, 17% of them present only once. The germline V gene encodes CDR1 SGDLS and CDR2 YYNGEE. The CDR3 is made up of 13 amino acids. V gave up 3 bases and J gave up 4 bases, with 7 bases separating them. Each patient was aged 18 to 65 and had newly diagnosed hyperthyroidism of under 2 months' duration. PBMCs were derived from under 13 ml fresh peripheral blood. Comment on this clonotype: Its target is not known.

This TCR derives from a man aged 50 to 60 with Graves' hyperthyroidism. The rearrangement uses TRBV9 and TRBJ2-2; TRBD2 might be the D (5 bases). Source material: blood. The CDR3 DNA is TGTGCCAGCAGCGGGAGCGGCACCGGGGAGCTGTTTTTT. It codes for CASSGSGTGELFF.